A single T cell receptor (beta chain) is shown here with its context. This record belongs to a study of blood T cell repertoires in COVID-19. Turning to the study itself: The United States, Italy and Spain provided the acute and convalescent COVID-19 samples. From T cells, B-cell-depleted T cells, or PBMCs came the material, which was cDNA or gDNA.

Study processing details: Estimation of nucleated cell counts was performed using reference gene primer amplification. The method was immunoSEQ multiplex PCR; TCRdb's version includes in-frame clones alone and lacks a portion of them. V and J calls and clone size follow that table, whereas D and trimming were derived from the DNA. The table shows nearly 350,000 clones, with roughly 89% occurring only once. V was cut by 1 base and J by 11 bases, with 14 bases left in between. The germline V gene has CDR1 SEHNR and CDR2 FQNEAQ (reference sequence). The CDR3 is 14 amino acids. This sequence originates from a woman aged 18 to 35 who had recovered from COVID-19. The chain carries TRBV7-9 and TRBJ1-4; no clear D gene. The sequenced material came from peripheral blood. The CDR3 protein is CASSLGLRQRKLFF. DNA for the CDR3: TGTGCCAGCAGCTTAGGTCTTAGACAACGGAAACTGTTTTTT.